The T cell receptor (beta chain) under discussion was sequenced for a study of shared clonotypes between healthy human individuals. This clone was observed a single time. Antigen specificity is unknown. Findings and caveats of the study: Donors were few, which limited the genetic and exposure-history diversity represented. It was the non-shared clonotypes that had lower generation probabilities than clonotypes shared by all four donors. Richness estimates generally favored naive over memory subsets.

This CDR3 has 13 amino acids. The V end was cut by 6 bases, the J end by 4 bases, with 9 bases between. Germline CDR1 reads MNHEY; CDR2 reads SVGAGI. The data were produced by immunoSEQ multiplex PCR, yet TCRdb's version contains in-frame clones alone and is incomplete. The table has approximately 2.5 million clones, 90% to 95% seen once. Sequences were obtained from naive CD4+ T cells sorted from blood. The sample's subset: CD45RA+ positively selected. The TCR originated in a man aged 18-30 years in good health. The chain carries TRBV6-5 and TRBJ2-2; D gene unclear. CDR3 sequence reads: CASRIEATGELFF. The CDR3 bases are TGTGCCAGCAGAATAGAGGCCACCGGGGAGCTGTTTTTT.